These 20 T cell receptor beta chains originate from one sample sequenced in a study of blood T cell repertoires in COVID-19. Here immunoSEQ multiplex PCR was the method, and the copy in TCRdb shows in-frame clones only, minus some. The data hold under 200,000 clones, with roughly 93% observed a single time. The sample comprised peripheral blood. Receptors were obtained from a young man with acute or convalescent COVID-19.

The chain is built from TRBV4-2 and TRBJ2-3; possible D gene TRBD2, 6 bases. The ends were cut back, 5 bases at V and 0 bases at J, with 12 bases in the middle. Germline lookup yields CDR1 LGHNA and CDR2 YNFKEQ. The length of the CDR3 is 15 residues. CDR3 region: CASSVGLFSTDTQYF. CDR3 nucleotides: TGTGCCAGCAGCGTGGGACTTTTTAGCACAGATACGCAGTATTTT.

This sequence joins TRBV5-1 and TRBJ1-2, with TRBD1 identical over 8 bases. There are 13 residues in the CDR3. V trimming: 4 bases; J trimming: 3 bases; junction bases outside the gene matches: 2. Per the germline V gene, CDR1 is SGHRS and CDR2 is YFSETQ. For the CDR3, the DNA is TGCGCCAGCAGCCCGGACAGGGACTATGGCTACACCTTC. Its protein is CASSPDRDYGYTF.

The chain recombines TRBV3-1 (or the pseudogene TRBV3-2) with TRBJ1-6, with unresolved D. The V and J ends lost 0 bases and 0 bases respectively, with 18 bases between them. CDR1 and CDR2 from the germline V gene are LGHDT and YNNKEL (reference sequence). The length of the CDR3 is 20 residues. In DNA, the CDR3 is TGTGCCAGCAGCCAAGATCCCTCGGCGGCCTTCAGCTCCTATAATTCACCCCTCCACTTT. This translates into CASSQDPSAAFSSYNSPLHF.

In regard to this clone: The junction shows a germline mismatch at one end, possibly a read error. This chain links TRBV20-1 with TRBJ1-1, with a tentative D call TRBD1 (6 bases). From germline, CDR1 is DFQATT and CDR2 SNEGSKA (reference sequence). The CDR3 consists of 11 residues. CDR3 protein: CSARGQTEAFF. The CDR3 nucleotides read TGCAGTGCCAGAGGACAGACCGAAGCTTTCTTT.

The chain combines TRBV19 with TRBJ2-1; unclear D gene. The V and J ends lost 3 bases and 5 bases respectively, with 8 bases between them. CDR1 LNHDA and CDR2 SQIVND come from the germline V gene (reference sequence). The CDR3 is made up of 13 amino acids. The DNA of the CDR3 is TGTGCCAGTAGTATGACAAGTGACAATGAGCAGTTCTTC. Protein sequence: CASSMTSDNEQFF.

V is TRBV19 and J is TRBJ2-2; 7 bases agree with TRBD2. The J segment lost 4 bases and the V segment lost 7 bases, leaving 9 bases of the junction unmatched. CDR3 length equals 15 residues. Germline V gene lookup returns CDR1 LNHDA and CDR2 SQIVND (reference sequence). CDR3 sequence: CASTSGRGGTGELFF. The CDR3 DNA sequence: TGTGCCAGTACCTCAGGGAGGGGTGGCACCGGGGAGCTGTTTTTT.

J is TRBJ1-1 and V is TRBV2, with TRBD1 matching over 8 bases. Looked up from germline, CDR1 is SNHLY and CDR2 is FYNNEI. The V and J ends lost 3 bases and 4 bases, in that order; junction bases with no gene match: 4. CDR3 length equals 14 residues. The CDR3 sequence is CASSDLTGGTEAFF. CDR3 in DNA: TGTGCCAGCAGTGACCTAACAGGGGGCACTGAAGCTTTCTTT.

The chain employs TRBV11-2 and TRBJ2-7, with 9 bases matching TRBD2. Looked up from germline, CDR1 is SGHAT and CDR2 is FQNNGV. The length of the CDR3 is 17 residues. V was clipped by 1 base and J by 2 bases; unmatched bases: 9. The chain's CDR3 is CASSLGGSGSSPYEQYF. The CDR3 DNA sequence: TGTGCCAGCAGCTTAGGTGGTAGCGGGAGTTCGCCCTACGAGCAGTACTTC.

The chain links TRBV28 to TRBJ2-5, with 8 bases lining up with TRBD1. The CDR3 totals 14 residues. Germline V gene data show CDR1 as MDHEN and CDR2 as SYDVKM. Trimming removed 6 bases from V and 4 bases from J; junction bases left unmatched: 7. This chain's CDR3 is CASSLGQGIETQYF. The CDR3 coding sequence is TGTGCCAGCAGCCTCGGACAGGGTATAGAGACCCAGTACTTC.

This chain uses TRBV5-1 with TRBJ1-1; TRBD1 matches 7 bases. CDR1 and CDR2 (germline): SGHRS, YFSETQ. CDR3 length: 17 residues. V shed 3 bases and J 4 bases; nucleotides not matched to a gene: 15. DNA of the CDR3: TGCGCCAGCAGCTCGGATTGGAGGGGGCGCCGTGGCACTGAAGCTTTCTTT. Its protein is CASSSDWRGRRGTEAFF.

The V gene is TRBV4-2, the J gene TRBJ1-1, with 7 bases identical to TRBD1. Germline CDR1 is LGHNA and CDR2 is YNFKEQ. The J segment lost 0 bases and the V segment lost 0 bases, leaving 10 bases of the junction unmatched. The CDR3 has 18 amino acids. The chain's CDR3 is CASSQETGVIFLNTEAFF. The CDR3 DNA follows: TGTGCCAGCAGCCAAGAAACAGGGGTAATCTTTCTGAACACTGAAGCTTTCTTT.

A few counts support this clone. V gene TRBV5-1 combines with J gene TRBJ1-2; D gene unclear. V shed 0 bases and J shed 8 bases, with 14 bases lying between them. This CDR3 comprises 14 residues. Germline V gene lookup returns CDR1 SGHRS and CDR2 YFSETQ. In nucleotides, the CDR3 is TGCGCCAGCAGCTTGGCGAAGCCCGCCGGGGGCTACACCTTC. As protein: CASSLAKPAGGYTF.

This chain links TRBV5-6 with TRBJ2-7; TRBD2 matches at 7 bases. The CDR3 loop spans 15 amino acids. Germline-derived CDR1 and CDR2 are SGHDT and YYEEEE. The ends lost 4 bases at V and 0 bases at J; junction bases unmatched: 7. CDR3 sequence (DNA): TGTGCCAGCAGCCCTCGGGGAGGGGACTCCTACGAGCAGTACTTC. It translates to CASSPRGGDSYEQYF.

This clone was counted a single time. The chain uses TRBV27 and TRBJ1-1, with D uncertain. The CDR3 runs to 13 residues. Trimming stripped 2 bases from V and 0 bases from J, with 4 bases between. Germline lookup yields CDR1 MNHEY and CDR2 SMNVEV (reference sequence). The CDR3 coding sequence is TGTGCCAGCAGTTTAACGGTGAACACTGAAGCTTTCTTT. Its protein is CASSLTVNTEAFF.

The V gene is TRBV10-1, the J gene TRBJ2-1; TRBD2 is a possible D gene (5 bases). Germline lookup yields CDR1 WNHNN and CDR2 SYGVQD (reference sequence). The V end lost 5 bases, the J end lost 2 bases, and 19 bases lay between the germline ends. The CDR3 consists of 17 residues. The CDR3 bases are TGCGCCAGCAGTCCACGTCCGGCTAGCAGTGCCTACAATGAGCAGTTCTTC. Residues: CASSPRPASSAYNEQFF.

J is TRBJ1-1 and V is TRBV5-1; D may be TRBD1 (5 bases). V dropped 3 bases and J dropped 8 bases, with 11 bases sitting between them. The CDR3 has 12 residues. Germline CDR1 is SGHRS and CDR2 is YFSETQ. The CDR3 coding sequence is TGCGCCAGCAGCTACGGACAAGGCGAAGCTTTCTTT. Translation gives CASSYGQGEAFF.

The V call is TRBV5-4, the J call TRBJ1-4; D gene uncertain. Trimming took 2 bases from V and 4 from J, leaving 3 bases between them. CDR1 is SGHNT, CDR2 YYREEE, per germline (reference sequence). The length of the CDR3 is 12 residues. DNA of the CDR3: TGTGCCAGCAGCTTCAGTAATGAAAAACTGTTTTTT. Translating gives CASSFSNEKLFF. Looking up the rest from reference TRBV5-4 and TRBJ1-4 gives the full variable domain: ETGVTQSPTHLIKTRGQQVTLRCSSQSGHNTVSWYQQALGQGPQFIFQYYREEENGRGNFPPRFSGLQFPNYSSELNVNALELDDSALYLCASSFSNEKLFFGSGTQLSVL.

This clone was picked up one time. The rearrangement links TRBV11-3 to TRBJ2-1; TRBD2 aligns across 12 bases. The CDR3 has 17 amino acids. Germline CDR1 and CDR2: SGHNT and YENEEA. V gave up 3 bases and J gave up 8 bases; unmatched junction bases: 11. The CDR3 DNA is TGTGCCAGCAGCTTGGGAGGGAGGACTAGCGGGACGCATGAGCAGTTCTTC. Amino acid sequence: CASSLGGRTSGTHEQFF.

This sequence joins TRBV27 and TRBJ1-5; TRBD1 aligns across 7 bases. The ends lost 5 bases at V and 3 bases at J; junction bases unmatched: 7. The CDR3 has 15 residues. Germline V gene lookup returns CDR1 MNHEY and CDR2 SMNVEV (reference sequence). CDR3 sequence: CASSPQGPTNQPQHF. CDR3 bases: TGTGCCAGCAGTCCACAGGGGCCCACCAATCAGCCCCAGCATTTT.

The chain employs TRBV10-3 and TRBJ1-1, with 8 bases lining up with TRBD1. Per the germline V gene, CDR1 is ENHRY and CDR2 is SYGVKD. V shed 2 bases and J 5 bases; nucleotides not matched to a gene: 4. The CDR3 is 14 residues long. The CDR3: CAISEPDRVTEAFF. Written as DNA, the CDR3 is TGTGCCATCAGTGAGCCGGACAGGGTGACTGAAGCTTTCTTT.